Presented here are 20 T cell receptor beta chains from one specimen sequenced in a study of blood T cell repertoires in COVID-19. Clones were read by immunoSEQ multiplex PCR, and TCRdb kept only the in-frame ones, dropping some. The sample has around 190,000 clones; about 88% are singletons. The sample taken for sequencing was peripheral blood. The receptor set was obtained from a man younger than 35 with active or convalescent COVID-19.

V gene TRBV5-4 combines with J gene TRBJ2-3; TRBD1 aligns across 7 bases. Germline V lookup: CDR1 SGHNT, CDR2 YYREEE (reference sequence). J lost 7 bases, V lost 3 bases, and 14 bases had no gene match. This CDR3 is built from 16 residues. CDR3 protein: CASSSDRTGSRYTQYF. CDR3 coding DNA: TGTGCCAGCAGCTCGGATAGGACAGGCTCTCGTTATACGCAGTATTTT.

This clone was detected once. The chain joins TRBV6-1 to TRBJ2-2; 7 bases line up with TRBD1. V shed 4 bases and J 0 bases; nucleotides not matched to a gene: 8. The V gene's germline CDR1 is MNHNS and CDR2 SASEGT. The CDR3 runs to 17 residues. CDR3 sequence reads: CASSGVRQGTNTGELFF. For the CDR3, the DNA is TGTGCCAGCAGTGGAGTGAGACAGGGCACGAACACCGGGGAGCTGTTTTTT.

The chain is built from TRBV3-1 (or the pseudogene TRBV3-2) and TRBJ1-1, with D possibly being TRBD1 (6 bases). The CDR3 consists of 13 residues. V was clipped by 4 bases and J by 3 bases, with 9 bases between them. The germline V gene has CDR1 LGHDT and CDR2 YNNKEL (reference sequence). The CDR3, as DNA: TGTGCCAGCAGCCTAAACAGGGACACTGAAGCTTTCTTT. Its translation: CASSLNRDTEAFF.

This rearrangement joins TRBV30 to TRBJ2-7; TRBD1 might be the D (6 bases). The CDR3 sequence is 13 residues long. Looked up from germline, CDR1 is GTSNPN and CDR2 is SVGIG (reference sequence). Trimming took off 4 bases at V and 5 bases at J, with 15 bases between the two ends. The CDR3 DNA reads as TGTGCCTGGATTTCACAGGGTAGCCACGAGCAGTACTTC. Amino acids: CAWISQGSHEQYF.

The rearrangement uses TRBV3-1 (or the pseudogene TRBV3-2) and TRBJ1-2; the match to TRBD1 covers 7 bases. Germline values: CDR1 LGHDT, CDR2 YNNKEL (reference sequence). J was trimmed by 8 bases and V by 1 base; bases with no gene match: 10. The CDR3 is 15 residues long. Here the CDR3 reads CASSQGQGVLEGYTF. The CDR3 region has the DNA TGTGCCAGCAGCCAAGGGCAGGGGGTTTTGGAAGGCTACACCTTC.

The chain recombines TRBV6-5 with TRBJ1-1; D possibly corresponds to TRBD1 (6 bases). This CDR3 is 15 amino acids long. Germline lookup yields CDR1 MNHEY and CDR2 SVGAGI. V was cut by 6 bases and J by 2 bases, with 16 bases left in between. CDR3 region: CASRVEGGFNTEAFF. CDR3 coding DNA: TGTGCCAGCAGGGTTGAGGGGGGGTTTAACACTGAAGCTTTCTTT.

The V call is TRBV12-3 or TRBV12-4, the J call TRBJ1-3; no clear D. The CDR3 has 12 residues. Trimming took 2 bases from V and 7 from J, leaving 6 bases between them. CDR3 coding DNA: TGTGCCAGCAGTTTACGGGAGAACACCATATATTTT. Translating it yields CASSLRENTIYF.

This sequence joins TRBV3-1 (or the pseudogene TRBV3-2) and TRBJ2-7; D is ambiguous. Germline values: CDR1 LGHDT, CDR2 YNNKEL (reference sequence). The CDR3 spans 12 residues. Trimming shortened V by 1 base and J by 11 bases, and 12 bases separated the two germline ends. The CDR3 region is CASSQGGSRKYF. Written as DNA, the CDR3 is TGTGCCAGCAGCCAAGGCGGAAGTCGAAAGTACTTC.

This clone was picked up one time. The chain employs TRBV18 and TRBJ2-3; TRBD1 matches at 7 bases. V was clipped by 4 bases and J by 1 base; unmatched bases: 8. This CDR3 region has 16 residues. Looked up from germline, CDR1 is KGHSH and CDR2 is LQKENI. Written as DNA, the CDR3 is TGTGCCAGCTCACAGGGACAGCCGGGTGGCACAGATACGCAGTATTTT. Protein product: CASSQGQPGGTDTQYF.

The genes are TRBV6-1 and TRBJ1-2; TRBD1 might be the D (6 bases). The germline V gene has CDR1 MNHNS and CDR2 SASEGT. The CDR3 has 15 residues. Trimming removed 2 bases from V and 5 bases from J, with 15 bases in between. Here the CDR3 DNA reads TGTGCCAGCAGTGAAACAGGGCCCCACCTTTATGGCTACACCTTC. It translates to CASSETGPHLYGYTF.

The chain has TRBV15 and TRBJ1-1; 10 positions match TRBD1. J gave up 6 bases and V 5 bases, and 0 bases lay outside the gene matches. The CDR3 extends over 12 amino acids. CDR1 and CDR2 (germline): LNHNV, YYDKDF (reference sequence). The CDR3 reads CATSGQGAEAFF. The CDR3 DNA follows: TGTGCCACCAGCGGACAGGGGGCTGAAGCTTTCTTT.

This chain joins TRBV27 and TRBJ2-7; D unclear. The CDR3 extends over 11 amino acids. Trimming removed 4 bases from V and 6 bases from J, with 7 bases in between. Germline CDR1 MNHEY, CDR2 SMNVEV (reference sequence). The CDR3 region is CASSSGSEQYF. The CDR3 bases are TGTGCCAGCAGTTCTGGCTCCGAGCAGTACTTC.

The chain recombines TRBV19 with TRBJ1-1; D unclear. CDR1 is LNHDA and CDR2 is SQIVND in the germline V gene (reference sequence). CDR3 size: 13 residues. The germline V and J ends were trimmed by 7 bases and 3 bases, with 12 bases remaining between them. The CDR3 coding sequence is TGTGCCAGTACGTGGAGGCAGGACACTGAAGCTTTCTTT. Translated, it gives CASTWRQDTEAFF.

V usage is TRBV7-9 and J usage is TRBJ2-1; unclear D gene. The CDR3 is 14 residues long. The V gene's germline CDR1 is SEHNR and CDR2 FQNEAQ (reference sequence). Between the trimmed V and J ends, which lost 2 bases and 9 bases, there was a span of 14 bases. CDR3 in DNA: TGTGCCAGCAGCTTAAATCGGTTGGCGGCTGAGCAGTTCTTC. Translation gives CASSLNRLAAEQFF.

The V call is TRBV6-5, the J call TRBJ2-2, with D perhaps matching TRBD2 (5 bases). V was clipped by 2 bases and J by 1 base, with 5 bases between them. The CDR3 sequence is 14 residues long. In germline, CDR1 is MNHEY, CDR2 SVGAGI. The CDR3 nucleotides read TGTGCCAGCAGTTACCGGGGGAACACCGGGGAGCTGTTTTTT. It encodes CASSYRGNTGELFF.

This rearrangement joins TRBV3-1 (or the pseudogene TRBV3-2) to TRBJ2-5; TRBD2 matches 8 bases. Germline V gene sequence: CDR1 LGHDT, CDR2 YNNKEL (reference sequence). Trimming cost V 1 base and J 1 base; bases outside gene matches: 2. The CDR3 has 15 residues. The CDR3 here is CASSQGGTSQETQYF. The CDR3 DNA is TGTGCCAGCAGCCAAGGTGGGACTAGCCAAGAGACCCAGTACTTC.

In this sample, this clone turned up a few times. The chain carries TRBV25-1 and TRBJ1-2; D not certain. The CDR3 runs to 13 residues. The germline CDR1 and CDR2 sequences are MGHDK and SYGVNS. V was clipped by 2 bases and J by 4 bases, with 8 bases between them. The CDR3 nucleotides read TGTGCCAGCAGTGAACGGGGTTTCTATGGCTACACCTTC. This translates into CASSERGFYGYTF.

This clone is a singleton in its sample. This chain uses TRBV27 with TRBJ1-1, with a tentative D call TRBD1 (5 bases). Per the germline V gene, CDR1 is MNHEY and CDR2 is SMNVEV (reference sequence). The CDR3 totals 14 residues. V lost 0 bases and J lost 7, with 12 bases in between. The CDR3 DNA reads TGTGCCAGCAGTTTATCCAGTCAGGGTTTTGAAGCTTTCTTT. Its translation is CASSLSSQGFEAFF.

This clone was counted a single time. This sequence joins TRBV4-2 and TRBJ1-6; 11 bases match TRBD1. The CDR3 extends over 15 amino acids. Germline CDR1 and CDR2: LGHNA and YNFKEQ. The V segment lost 5 bases and the J segment 7 bases; nucleotides outside the gene matches: 4. The chain's CDR3 is CASSYRDRGNSPLHF. Here the CDR3 DNA reads TGTGCCAGCAGCTACCGGGACAGGGGGAATTCACCCCTCCACTTT.

This clone has just a few counts. The CDR3 here is CASSPGGQGFYEQYF. CDR3 sequence (DNA): TGCGCCAGCAGCCCGGGGGGACAGGGGTTCTACGAGCAGTACTTC. The rearrangement joins TRBV4-1 to TRBJ2-7, with TRBD1 identical over 10 bases. The CDR3 contains 15 residues. The V gene's germline CDR1 is MGHRA and CDR2 YSYEKL. The J segment lost 3 bases and the V segment lost 4 bases, leaving 6 bases of the junction unmatched.